The clone carrying this T cell receptor beta chain came up a few times. The antigen remains undetermined. TCRdb's copy holds only in-frame clones and misses some; the assay was immunoSEQ multiplex PCR. The sample lists about 150,000 clones; 89% were seen once. This CDR3 is built from 13 residues. V was trimmed by 4 bases and J by 3 bases, leaving 10 bases between them. Germline CDR1 is ENHRY and CDR2 is SYGVKD. The source of the sample is a study of T cell responses to AZD1222 COVID-19 vaccine. Study results and limitations: Regions 160-218 and 743-854 dominated among vaccine-associated CD4 TCRs spanning spike. Donor demographics were predominantly white British with a female majority; clonal diversity may be underestimated. Nearly half of spike-specific TCRs reportedly go after variant regions that carry no mutations.

Specimen: peripheral blood, collected on day 0 of AZD1222 vaccination. The sequence derives from an adult in good health. The J gene is TRBJ2-7, the V gene TRBV10-3, with D possibly matching TRBD1 (6 bases). CDR3 region: CAISGSRGYEQYF. The CDR3 DNA follows: TGTGCCATCAGTGGGTCCAGGGGCTACGAGCAGTACTTC.